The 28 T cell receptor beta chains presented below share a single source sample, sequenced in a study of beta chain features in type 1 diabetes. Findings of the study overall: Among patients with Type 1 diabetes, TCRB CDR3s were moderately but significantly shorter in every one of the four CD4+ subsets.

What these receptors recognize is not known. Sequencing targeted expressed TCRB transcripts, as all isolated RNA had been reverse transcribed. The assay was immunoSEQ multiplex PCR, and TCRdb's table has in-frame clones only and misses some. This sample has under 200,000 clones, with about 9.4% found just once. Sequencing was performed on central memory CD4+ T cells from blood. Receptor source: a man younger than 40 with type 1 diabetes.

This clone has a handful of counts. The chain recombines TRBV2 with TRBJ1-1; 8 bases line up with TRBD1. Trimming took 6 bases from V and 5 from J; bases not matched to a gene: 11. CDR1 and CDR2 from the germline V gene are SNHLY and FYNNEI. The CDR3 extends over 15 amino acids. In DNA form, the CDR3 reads TGTGCCAGCAGAGCCTACAGGGGGACGTGGACTGAAGCTTTCTTT. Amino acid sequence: CASRAYRGTWTEAFF.

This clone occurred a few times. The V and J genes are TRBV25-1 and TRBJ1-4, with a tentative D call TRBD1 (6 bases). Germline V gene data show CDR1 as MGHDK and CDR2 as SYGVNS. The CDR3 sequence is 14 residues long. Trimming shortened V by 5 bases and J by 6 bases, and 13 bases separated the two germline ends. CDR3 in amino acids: CASSNREGHEKLFF. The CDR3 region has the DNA TGTGCCAGCAGTAACAGGGAGGGGCATGAAAAACTGTTTTTT.

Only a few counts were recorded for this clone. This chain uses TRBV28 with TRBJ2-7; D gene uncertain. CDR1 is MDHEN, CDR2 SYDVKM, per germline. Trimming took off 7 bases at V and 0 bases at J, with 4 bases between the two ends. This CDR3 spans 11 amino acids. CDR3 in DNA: TGTGCCAGCACCCACTCCTACGAGCAGTACTTC. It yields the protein CASTHSYEQYF.

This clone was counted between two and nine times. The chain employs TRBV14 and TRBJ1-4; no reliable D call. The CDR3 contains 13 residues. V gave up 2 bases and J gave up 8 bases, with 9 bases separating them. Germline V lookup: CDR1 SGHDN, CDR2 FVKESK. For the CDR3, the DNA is TGTGCCAGCAGCCAATTATTGCGAGAAAAACTGTTTTTT. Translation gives CASSQLLREKLFF. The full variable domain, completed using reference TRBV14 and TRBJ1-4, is EAGVTQFPSHSVIEKGQTVTLRCDPISGHDNLYWYRRVMGKEIKFLLHFVKESKQDESGMPNNRFLAERTGGTYSTLKVQPAELEDSGVYFCASSQLLREKLFFGSGTQLSVL.

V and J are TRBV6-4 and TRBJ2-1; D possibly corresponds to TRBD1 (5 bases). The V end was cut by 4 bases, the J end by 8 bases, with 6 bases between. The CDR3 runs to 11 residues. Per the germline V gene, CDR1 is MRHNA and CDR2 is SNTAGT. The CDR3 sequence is CASSARDEQFF. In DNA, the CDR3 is TGTGCCAGCAGTGCCAGGGATGAGCAGTTCTTC.

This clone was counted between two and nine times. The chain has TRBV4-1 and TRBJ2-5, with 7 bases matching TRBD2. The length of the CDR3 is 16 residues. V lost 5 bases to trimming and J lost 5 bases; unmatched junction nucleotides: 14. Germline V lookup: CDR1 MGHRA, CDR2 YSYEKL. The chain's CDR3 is CASSYGAGFSPETQYF. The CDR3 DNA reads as TGCGCCAGCAGCTACGGAGCGGGATTCTCGCCCGAGACCCAGTACTTC.

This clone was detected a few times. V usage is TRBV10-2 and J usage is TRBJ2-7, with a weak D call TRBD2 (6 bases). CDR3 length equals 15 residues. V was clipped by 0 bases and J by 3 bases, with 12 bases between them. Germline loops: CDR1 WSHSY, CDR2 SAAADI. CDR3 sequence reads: CASSESGGMGYEQYF. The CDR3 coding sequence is TGCGCCAGCAGTGAGTCGGGCGGGATGGGCTACGAGCAGTACTTC.

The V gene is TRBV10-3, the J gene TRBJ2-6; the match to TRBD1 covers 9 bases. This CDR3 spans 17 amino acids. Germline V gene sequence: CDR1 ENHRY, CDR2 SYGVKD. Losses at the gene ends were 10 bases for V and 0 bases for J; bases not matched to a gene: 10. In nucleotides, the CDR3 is TGTGCCACCTACGCCGGGACAGGGAACTCTGGGGCCAACGTCCTGACTTTC. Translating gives CATYAGTGNSGANVLTF.

CDR3 residues: CASSLVGGFEETQYF. CDR3 coding DNA: TGTGCCAGCAGCTTAGTCGGGGGATTCGAAGAGACCCAGTACTTC. The rearrangement uses TRBV7-9 and TRBJ2-5; D might be TRBD2 (6 bases). From germline, CDR1 is SEHNR and CDR2 FQNEAQ (reference sequence). This CDR3 is built from 15 residues. Trimming cost V 1 base and J 3 bases, with 12 bases left between them.

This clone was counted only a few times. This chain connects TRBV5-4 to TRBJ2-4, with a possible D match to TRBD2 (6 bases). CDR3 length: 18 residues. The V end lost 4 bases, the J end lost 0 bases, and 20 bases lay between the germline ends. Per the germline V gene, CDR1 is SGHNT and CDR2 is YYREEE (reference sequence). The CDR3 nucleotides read TGTGCCAGCAGCGGGAGGACCGGGACTCCACTAGCCAAAAACATTCAGTACTTC. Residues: CASSGRTGTPLAKNIQYF.

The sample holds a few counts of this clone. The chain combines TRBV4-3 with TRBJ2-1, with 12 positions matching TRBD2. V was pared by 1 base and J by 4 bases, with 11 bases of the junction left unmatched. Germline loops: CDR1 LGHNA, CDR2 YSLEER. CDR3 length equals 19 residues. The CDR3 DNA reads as TGCGCCAGCAGCCAAGTCGGGGGACTAGCGGGCGAGCTATACAATGAGCAGTTCTTC. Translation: CASSQVGGLAGELYNEQFF.

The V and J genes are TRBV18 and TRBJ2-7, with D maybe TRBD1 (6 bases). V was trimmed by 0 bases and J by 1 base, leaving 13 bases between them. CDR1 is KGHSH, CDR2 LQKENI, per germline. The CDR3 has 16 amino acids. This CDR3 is CASSPPGTRGSYEQYF. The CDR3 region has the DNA TGTGCCAGCTCACCACCTGGGACCAGGGGATCCTACGAGCAGTACTTC.

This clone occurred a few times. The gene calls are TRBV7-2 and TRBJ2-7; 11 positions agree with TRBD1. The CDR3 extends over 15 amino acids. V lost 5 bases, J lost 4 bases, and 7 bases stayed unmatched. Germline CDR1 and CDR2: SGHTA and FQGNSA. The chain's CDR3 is CASSQTGTGGYEQYF. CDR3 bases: TGTGCCAGCAGCCAGACCGGGACAGGGGGATACGAGCAGTACTTC.

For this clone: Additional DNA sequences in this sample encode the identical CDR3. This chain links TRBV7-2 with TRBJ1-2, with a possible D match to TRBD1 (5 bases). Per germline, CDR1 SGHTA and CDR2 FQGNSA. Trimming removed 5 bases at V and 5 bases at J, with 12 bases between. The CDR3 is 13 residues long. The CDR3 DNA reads TGTGCCAGCAGCGCCGGACAAGGGTATGGCTACACCTTC. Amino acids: CASSAGQGYGYTF. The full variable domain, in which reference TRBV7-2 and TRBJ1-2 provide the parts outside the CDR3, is GAGVSQSPSNKVTEKGKDVELRCDPISGHTALYWYRQSLGQGLEFLIYFQGNSAPDKSGLPSDRFSAERTGGSVSTLTIQRTQQEDSAVYLCASSAGQGYGYTFGSGTRLTVV.

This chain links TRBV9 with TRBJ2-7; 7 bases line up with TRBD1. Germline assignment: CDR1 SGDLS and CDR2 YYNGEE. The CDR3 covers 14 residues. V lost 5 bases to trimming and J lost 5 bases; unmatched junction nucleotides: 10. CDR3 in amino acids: CASSPFGTDHEQYF. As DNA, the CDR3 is TGTGCCAGCAGTCCCTTCGGGACAGACCACGAGCAGTACTTC.

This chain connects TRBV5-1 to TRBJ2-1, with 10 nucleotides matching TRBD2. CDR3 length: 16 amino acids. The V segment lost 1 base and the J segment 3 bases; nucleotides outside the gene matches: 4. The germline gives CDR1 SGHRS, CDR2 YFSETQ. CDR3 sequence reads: CASSLPGTSVYNEQFF. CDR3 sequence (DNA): TGCGCCAGCAGCTTGCCCGGGACTAGCGTCTACAATGAGCAGTTCTTC.

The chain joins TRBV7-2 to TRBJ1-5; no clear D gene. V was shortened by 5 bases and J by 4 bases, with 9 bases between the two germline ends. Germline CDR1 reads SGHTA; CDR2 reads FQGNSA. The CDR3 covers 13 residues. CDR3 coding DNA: TGTGCCAGCAGCCGAAGACAAAATCAGCCCCAGCATTTT. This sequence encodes CASSRRQNQPQHF. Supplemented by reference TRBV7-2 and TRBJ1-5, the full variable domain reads GAGVSQSPSNKVTEKGKDVELRCDPISGHTALYWYRQSLGQGLEFLIYFQGNSAPDKSGLPSDRFSAERTGGSVSTLTIQRTQQEDSAVYLCASSRRQNQPQHFGDGTRLSIL.

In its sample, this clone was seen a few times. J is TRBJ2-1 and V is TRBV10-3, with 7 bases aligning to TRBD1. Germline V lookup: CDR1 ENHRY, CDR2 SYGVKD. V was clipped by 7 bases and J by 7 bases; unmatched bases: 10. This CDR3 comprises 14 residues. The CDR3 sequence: CAITRRQGLNEQFF. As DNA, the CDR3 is TGTGCCATCACAAGGAGACAGGGCTTAAATGAGCAGTTCTTC.

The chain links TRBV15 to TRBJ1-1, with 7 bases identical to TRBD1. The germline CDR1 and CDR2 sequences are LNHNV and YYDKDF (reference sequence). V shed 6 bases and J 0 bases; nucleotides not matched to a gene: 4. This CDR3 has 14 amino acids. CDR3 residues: CATRTGLMNTEAFF. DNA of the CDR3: TGTGCCACCAGGACAGGGTTGATGAACACTGAAGCTTTCTTT.

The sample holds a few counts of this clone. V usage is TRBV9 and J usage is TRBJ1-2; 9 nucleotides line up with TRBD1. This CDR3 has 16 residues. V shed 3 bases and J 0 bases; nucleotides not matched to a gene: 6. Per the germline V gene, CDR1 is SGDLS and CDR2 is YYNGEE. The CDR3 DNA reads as TGTGCCAGCAGCGGACCGGGACAGGGAGCTAACTATGGCTACACCTTC. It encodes CASSGPGQGANYGYTF.

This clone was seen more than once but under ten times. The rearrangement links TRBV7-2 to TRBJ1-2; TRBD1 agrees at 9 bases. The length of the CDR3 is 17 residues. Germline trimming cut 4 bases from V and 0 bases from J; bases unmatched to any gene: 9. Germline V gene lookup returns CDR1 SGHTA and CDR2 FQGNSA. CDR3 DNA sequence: TGTGCCAGCAGCTCACACAGGGGGCTTGGGGCTAACTATGGCTACACCTTC. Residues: CASSSHRGLGANYGYTF.

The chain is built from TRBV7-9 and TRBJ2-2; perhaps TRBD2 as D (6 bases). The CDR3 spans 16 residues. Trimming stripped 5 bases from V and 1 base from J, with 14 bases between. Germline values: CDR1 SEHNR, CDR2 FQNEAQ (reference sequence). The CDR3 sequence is CASSTSRLVNTGELFF. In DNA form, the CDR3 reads TGTGCCAGCAGCACCTCAAGACTAGTGAACACCGGGGAGCTGTTTTTT.

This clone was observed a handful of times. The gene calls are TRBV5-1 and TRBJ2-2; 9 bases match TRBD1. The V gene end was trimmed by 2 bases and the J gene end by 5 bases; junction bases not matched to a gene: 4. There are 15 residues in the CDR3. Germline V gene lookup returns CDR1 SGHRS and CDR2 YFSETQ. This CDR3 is CASSFGQGRTGELFF. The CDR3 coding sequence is TGCGCCAGCAGCTTCGGACAGGGGAGGACCGGGGAGCTGTTTTTT.

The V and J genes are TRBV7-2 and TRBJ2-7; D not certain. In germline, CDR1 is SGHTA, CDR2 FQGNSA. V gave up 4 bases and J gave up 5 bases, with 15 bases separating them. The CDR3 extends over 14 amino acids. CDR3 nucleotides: TGTGCCAGCAGCTCATTTGGGCGTGGAAACGAGCAGTACTTC. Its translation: CASSSFGRGNEQYF.

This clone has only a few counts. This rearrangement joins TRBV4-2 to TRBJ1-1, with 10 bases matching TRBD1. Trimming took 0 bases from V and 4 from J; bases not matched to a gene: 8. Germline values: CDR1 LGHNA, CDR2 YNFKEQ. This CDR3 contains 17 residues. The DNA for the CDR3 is TGTGCCAGCAGCCAAGAGTGGACAGGGGGTGGCGGCACTGAAGCTTTCTTT. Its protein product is CASSQEWTGGGGTEAFF.

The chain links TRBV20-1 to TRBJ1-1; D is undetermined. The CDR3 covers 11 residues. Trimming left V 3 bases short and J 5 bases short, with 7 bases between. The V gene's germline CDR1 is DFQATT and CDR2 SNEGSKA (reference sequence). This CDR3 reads CSARAETEAFF. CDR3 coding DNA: TGCAGTGCTAGGGCGGAGACTGAAGCTTTCTTT.

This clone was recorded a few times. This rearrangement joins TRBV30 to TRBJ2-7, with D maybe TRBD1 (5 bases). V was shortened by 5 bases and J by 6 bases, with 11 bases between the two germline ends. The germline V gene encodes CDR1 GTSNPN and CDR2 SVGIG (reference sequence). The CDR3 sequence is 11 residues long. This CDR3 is CAWRRGSEQYF. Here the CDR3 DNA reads TGTGCCTGGCGTAGGGGATCCGAGCAGTACTTC. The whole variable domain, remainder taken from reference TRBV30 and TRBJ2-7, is SQTIHQWPATLVQPVGSPLSLECTVEGTSNPNLYWYRQAAGRGLQLLFYSVGIGQISSEVPQNLSASRPQDRQFILSSKKLLLSDSGFYLCAWRRGSEQYFGPGTRLTVT.

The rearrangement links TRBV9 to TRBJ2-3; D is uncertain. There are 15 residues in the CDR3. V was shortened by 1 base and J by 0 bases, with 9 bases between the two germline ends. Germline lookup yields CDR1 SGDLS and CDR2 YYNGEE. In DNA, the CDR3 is TGTGCCAGCAGCGTAAAGTGGCCTAGCACAGATACGCAGTATTTT. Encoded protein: CASSVKWPSTDTQYF.